This note documents a single TCR beta chain sequence. Its antigen is as yet unknown. The data were taken from a study of monozygotic twins with inflammatory bowel disease. Regarding the study as a whole: Different T cell subtypes could not be distinguished. Sharing of clonotypes with others was lower in IBD patients than in healthy twins, and this was especially so with disease activity. Healthy co-twins showed greater TCRbeta diversity (inverse Simpson) than IBD patients.

This CDR3 comprises 14 residues. CDR1 is SGHTA and CDR2 is FQGNSA in the germline V gene. Each UMI harboured a 6-nucleotide sample barcode and was appended via template switching. TCRdb reprocessed the 5' RACE reads, with one entry per CDR3 protein and no DNA. The data include 350,000 to 500,000 distinct CDR3 sequences; the top ten clones carry 2.4%. Sequenced material: blood. The receptor comes from a human donor with ulcerative colitis or Crohn's disease, or a healthy co-twin of an affected twin (not recorded which). V and J are TRBV7-2 and TRBJ1-1; TCRdb returns TRBD1, unconfirmable since there is no DNA. This chain's CDR3 is CASSPKLGQAEAFF.